The 29 T cell receptor beta chains below were found in one sample sequenced in a study of T cell repertoires in cytomegalovirus infection. TCRdb reprocessed the reads via MiXCR and lists one record per CDR3 protein. The sample has approximately 500,000 distinct CDR3 sequences, around 10% seen once. Specimen: PBMCs. All receptors come from a human donor in good health (CMV status not recorded). Some clones in this sample may be carry-over from other donors' samples.

Ten or more counts support this clonotype. The chain is built from TRBV20-1 and TRBJ1-1, with a possible D match to TRBD1 (5 bases). Trimming removed 3 bases at V and 8 bases at J, with 13 bases between. Germline loops: CDR1 DFQATT, CDR2 SNEGSKA (reference sequence). This CDR3 has 12 residues. The CDR3 region has the DNA TGCAGTGCTAGGGATGACAGCCTAGAAGCTTTCTTT. As protein: CSARDDSLEAFF.

In this sample, this clonotype turned up many times. V usage is TRBV11-2 and J usage is TRBJ2-7, with D maybe TRBD1 (6 bases). The germline V gene encodes CDR1 SGHAT and CDR2 FQNNGV. V shed 6 bases and J shed 2 bases, with 14 bases lying between them. The CDR3 length is 14 residues. DNA for the CDR3: TGTGCCAGCAGATTGACAGGAGCAGCCTACGAGCAGTACTTC. Translated, it gives CASRLTGAAYEQYF.

At least ten counts were recorded for this clonotype. The chain has TRBV6-5 and TRBJ1-2; 7 nucleotides line up with TRBD1. Germline V lookup: CDR1 MNHEY, CDR2 SVGAGI. The CDR3 totals 15 residues. The V and J ends lost 4 bases and 2 bases, in that order; junction bases with no gene match: 7. CDR3 protein: CASSFLDRLNYGYTF. CDR3 nucleotides: TGTGCCAGCAGTTTTCTGGACAGGTTAAACTATGGCTACACCTTC.

This chain uses TRBV5-1 with TRBJ2-7; D ambiguous. Trimming stripped 4 bases from V and 5 bases from J, with 19 bases between. The CDR3 loop spans 15 amino acids. Germline CDR1 SGHRS, CDR2 YFSETQ. The CDR3 region has the DNA TGCGCCAGCAGCAACCGTAACCCCCGAACGAACGAGCAGTACTTC. Encoded protein: CASSNRNPRTNEQYF.

This clonotype was seen at least ten times. The chain links TRBV9 to TRBJ2-7; 7 nucleotides line up with TRBD1. Germline V lookup: CDR1 SGDLS, CDR2 YYNGEE. The CDR3 is 14 amino acids. Germline trimming cut 4 bases from V and 1 base from J; bases unmatched to any gene: 5. CDR3 sequence reads: CASSTEQGSYEQYF. For the CDR3, the DNA is TGTGCCAGCAGCACGGAACAGGGGTCCTACGAGCAGTACTTC.

This clonotype was seen many times. V is TRBV7-9 and J is TRBJ2-7; 8 bases match TRBD2. V shed 4 bases and J 2 bases; nucleotides not matched to a gene: 7. Germline V gene data show CDR1 as SEHNR and CDR2 as FQNEAQ (reference sequence). The CDR3 consists of 15 residues. The CDR3 loop reads CASSSPLAETYEQYF. The CDR3 DNA sequence: TGTGCCAGCAGCTCCCCACTAGCGGAGACCTACGAGCAGTACTTC.

This clonotype appeared many times. This chain joins TRBV10-3 and TRBJ1-2; the D is unclear. The CDR3 runs 14 residues. The germline V gene encodes CDR1 ENHRY and CDR2 SYGVKD. The V gene lost 3 bases and the J gene lost 2 bases, with 10 bases spanning the gap. The CDR3, as DNA: TGTGCCATCAGTGATCCCAGGTCGAACTATGGCTACACCTTC. Amino acid sequence: CAISDPRSNYGYTF.

This clonotype was counted many times. The V call is TRBV7-9, the J call TRBJ2-7; TRBD1 matches at 9 bases. The ends lost 5 bases at V and 7 bases at J; junction bases unmatched: 18. The CDR3 length is 17 residues. Per the germline V gene, CDR1 is SEHNR and CDR2 is FQNEAQ (reference sequence). The CDR3 sequence: CASSPSARHRGQREQYF. In nucleotides, the CDR3 is TGTGCCAGCAGCCCCTCGGCGAGGCACAGGGGGCAAAGGGAGCAGTACTTC.

This clonotype was recorded at least ten times. The V call is TRBV7-6, the J call TRBJ2-7, with D tentatively TRBD1 or TRBD2 (5 bases each). Trimming took off 5 bases at V and 0 bases at J, with 11 bases between the two ends. The CDR3 extends over 14 amino acids. Germline CDR1 reads SGHVS; CDR2 reads FNYEAQ. The CDR3 reads CASSPGTSSYEQYF. Here the CDR3 DNA reads TGTGCCAGCAGCCCCGGGACGAGCTCCTACGAGCAGTACTTC.

The rearrangement joins TRBV7-9 to TRBJ2-1; possibly TRBD1 for D (6 bases). The CDR3 spans 13 residues. Germline CDR1 is SEHNR and CDR2 is FQNEAQ (reference sequence). V was trimmed by 7 bases and J by 4 bases, leaving 11 bases between them. The CDR3 here is CASTLQGYNEQFF. The CDR3, as DNA: TGTGCCAGCACCCTCCAGGGGTACAATGAGCAGTTCTTC.

This clonotype was counted between two and nine times. The gene calls are TRBV20-1 and TRBJ1-2; D gene ambiguous. The germline V and J ends were trimmed by 6 bases and 4 bases, with 15 bases remaining between them. Per the germline V gene, CDR1 is DFQATT and CDR2 is SNEGSKA (reference sequence). The CDR3 is made up of 13 amino acids. Written as DNA, the CDR3 is TGCAGTGCCCGGGCGGCCGACTCCTATGGCTACACCTTC. This encodes CSARAADSYGYTF.

The table lists this clonotype with many counts. V is TRBV7-9 and J is TRBJ2-7, with 7 positions matching TRBD1. Germline V lookup: CDR1 SEHNR, CDR2 FQNEAQ (reference sequence). The CDR3 runs to 15 residues. The junction had 11 bases not matched to a gene; V was cut back by 5 bases and J by 4 bases. The CDR3 DNA reads as TGTGCCAGCAGCCTGGTACAGGGGTTCGGGTACGAGCAGTACTTC. Amino acids: CASSLVQGFGYEQYF.

About this clonotype: A much larger clone sits a single nucleotide away, making a read error possible. This chain connects TRBV5-1 to TRBJ2-1, with 7 bases lining up with TRBD1. CDR1 is SGHRS, CDR2 YFSETQ, per germline. CDR3 size: 19 residues. The CDR3 region has the DNA TGCGACAGCAGGGGCGAGGACAGGAACCTTTTAAGCTCCTACAATGAGCAGTTCTTC. Its translation is CDSRGEDRNLLSSYNEQFF.

The sample holds many counts of this clonotype. This chain uses TRBV7-9 with TRBJ1-2; D not resolved. Germline V lookup: CDR1 SEHNR, CDR2 FQNEAQ (reference sequence). CDR3 length: 15 amino acids. V lost 4 bases, J lost 3 bases, and 15 bases lay in between. The CDR3 protein is CASSSPAEGDYGYTF. The CDR3 nucleotides are TGTGCCAGCAGCTCCCCGGCCGAGGGCGACTATGGCTACACCTTC.

V is TRBV6-6 and J is TRBJ2-2; weak D call: TRBD2 (5 bases). V lost 6 bases to trimming and J lost 4 bases, with 9 bases between them. Germline lookup yields CDR1 MNHNY and CDR2 SVGAGI (reference sequence). The CDR3 contains 13 residues. This CDR3 reads CASRHGVTGELFF. CDR3 coding DNA: TGTGCCAGCAGGCACGGGGTCACCGGGGAGCTGTTTTTT.

The genes are TRBV29-1 and TRBJ2-1; 8 bases map to TRBD1. The CDR3 contains 14 residues. Germline V CDR1 and CDR2: SQVTM, ANQGSEA. V lost 7 bases and J lost 6; bases outside the gene matches: 11. The CDR3 is CSAGGGQGGNEQFF. CDR3 sequence (DNA): TGCAGCGCCGGGGGCGGACAGGGCGGCAATGAGCAGTTCTTC.

The V gene is TRBV12-3 or TRBV12-4, the J gene TRBJ1-2; 9 bases line up with TRBD1. There are 13 residues in the CDR3. With 5 bases clipped from V and 7 bases from J, the junction kept 5 bases outside the gene matches. In DNA, the CDR3 is TGTGCCAGCAGTCCCGAACAGGGGGCTGGCTACACCTTC. Amino acids: CASSPEQGAGYTF.

Ten or more counts support this clonotype. This chain joins TRBV19 and TRBJ2-4, with 7 bases matching TRBD1. Trimming removed 6 bases from V and 0 bases from J; junction bases left unmatched: 14. Germline V gene sequence: CDR1 LNHDA, CDR2 SQIVND (reference sequence). The CDR3 length is 18 residues. The DNA for the CDR3 is TGTGCCAGTAGCATCCGGGACAGAGTCTTCCTAGCCAAAAACATTCAGTACTTC. Translation gives CASSIRDRVFLAKNIQYF.

This clonotype was detected only a few times. The gene calls are TRBV19 and TRBJ2-2, with 7 bases fitting TRBD1. J gave up 0 bases and V 7 bases, and 5 bases lay outside the gene matches. Germline V gene data show CDR1 as LNHDA and CDR2 as SQIVND (reference sequence). This CDR3 is 15 amino acids long. The CDR3 DNA sequence: TGTGCCAGTACAAAACAGGGGACGAACACCGGGGAGCTGTTTTTT. This sequence encodes CASTKQGTNTGELFF.

This clonotype was seen at least ten times. The chain couples TRBV12-5 to TRBJ2-7; no clear D. This CDR3 has 15 amino acids. V dropped 10 bases and J dropped 1 base, with 20 bases sitting between them. Germline V gene data show CDR1 as LGHNT and CDR2 as FRNRAP. The CDR3, as DNA: TGTGCTACCCGCCTCGAGGTGACACCATCCTACGAGCAGTACTTC. As protein: CATRLEVTPSYEQYF. Supplemented by reference TRBV12-5 and TRBJ2-7, the full variable domain reads DARVTQTPRHKVTEMGQEVTMRCQPILGHNTVFWYRQTMMQGLELLAYFRNRAPLDDSGMPKDRFSAEMPDATLATLKIQPSEPRDSAVYFCATRLEVTPSYEQYFGPGTRLTVT.

This clonotype showed up many times. This chain links TRBV7-8 with TRBJ2-1, with D perhaps matching TRBD1 or TRBD2 (5 bases each). The CDR3 is made up of 15 amino acids. CDR1 and CDR2 from the germline V gene are SGHVS and FQNEAQ. V was trimmed by 5 bases and J by 4 bases, leaving 15 bases between them. Here the CDR3 DNA reads TGTGCCAGCAGCCAGACCGGGACGGAGTACAATGAGCAGTTCTTC. Amino acid sequence: CASSQTGTEYNEQFF.

The chain combines TRBV6-6 with TRBJ1-5; D remains unclear. CDR3 length: 13 amino acids. The V and J ends lost 0 bases and 11 bases respectively, with 11 bases between them. The germline V gene encodes CDR1 MNHNY and CDR2 SVGAGI (reference sequence). CDR3 coding DNA: TGTGCCAGCAGTTACTCGGGTTTGGAGGCCCAGCATTTT. Its translation: CASSYSGLEAQHF.

The CDR3 bases are TGCAGTGCTAGAGATCGTAGACTGCAAGTAGTATCACCCCTCCACTTT. Its translation: CSARDRRLQVVSPLHF. The rearrangement joins TRBV20-1 to TRBJ1-6; D uncertain. Trimming removed 0 bases from V and 10 bases from J, with 19 bases in between. This CDR3 comprises 16 residues. Germline V gene sequence: CDR1 DFQATT, CDR2 SNEGSKA (reference sequence).

This clonotype was observed many times. This chain connects TRBV19 to TRBJ2-5; possibly TRBD1 or TRBD2 for D (5 bases each). CDR1 is LNHDA and CDR2 is SQIVND in the germline V gene (reference sequence). Trimming cost V 5 bases and J 7 bases, with 17 bases left between them. This CDR3 comprises 14 residues. Here the CDR3 reads CASSPGTQSGTQYF. The CDR3 DNA reads TGTGCCAGTAGTCCCGGGACGCAAAGTGGGACCCAGTACTTC.

This clonotype was seen repeatedly, ten times or more. V is TRBV7-3 and J is TRBJ2-1, with TRBD2 matching over 10 bases. Germline V lookup: CDR1 SGHTA, CDR2 FQGTGA. V shed 1 base and J 8 bases; nucleotides not matched to a gene: 5. CDR3 length: 15 amino acids. The CDR3 region is CASSLNSGRTDEQFF. The CDR3 DNA sequence: TGTGCCAGCAGCTTAAATAGCGGGAGGACCGATGAGCAGTTCTTC.

V and J are TRBV19 and TRBJ1-1; D perhaps matches TRBD1 (5 bases). This CDR3 spans 16 amino acids. Germline V gene data show CDR1 as LNHDA and CDR2 as SQIVND (reference sequence). The V gene lost 5 bases and the J gene lost 2 bases, with 18 bases spanning the gap. CDR3 in amino acids: CASSFTPGRVNTEAFF. CDR3 sequence (DNA): TGTGCCAGTAGTTTCACGCCAGGGAGGGTAAACACTGAAGCTTTCTTT.

V gene TRBV29-1 combines with J gene TRBJ1-1, with D uncertain. CDR3 size: 15 residues. Germline CDR1 reads SQVTM; CDR2 reads ANQGSEA. Trimming took 0 bases from V and 4 from J, leaving 15 bases between them. The CDR3 DNA reads TGCAGCGTTGAAGATTACGGCCGGGGATCCACTGAAGCTTTCTTT. Translation: CSVEDYGRGSTEAFF.

In this sample, this clonotype turned up many times. This chain joins TRBV7-2 and TRBJ1-1; D is unclear. Germline V gives CDR1 SGHTA, CDR2 FQGNSA. This CDR3 has 10 residues. V lost 5 bases, J lost 11 bases, and 9 bases lay in between. CDR3 DNA sequence: TGTGCCAGCAGCCCCCGAGAGGCTTTCTTT. Protein product: CASSPREAFF. The entire variable domain, with the rest obtained from reference TRBV7-2 and TRBJ1-1, is as follows: GAGVSQSPSNKVTEKGKDVELRCDPISGHTALYWYRQSLGQGLEFLIYFQGNSAPDKSGLPSDRFSAERTGGSVSTLTIQRTQQEDSAVYLCASSPREAFFGQGTRLTVV.

The sample holds many counts of this clonotype. V is TRBV6-5 and J is TRBJ2-3, with 9 bases fitting TRBD2. The CDR3 is 14 residues long. Germline V CDR1 and CDR2: MNHEY, SVGAGI. With V trimmed by 8 bases and J by 3 bases, 6 bases remained unmatched. The CDR3 region is CASGRGGGTDTQYF. CDR3 nucleotide sequence: TGTGCCAGCGGGCGGGGGGGAGGTACAGATACGCAGTATTTT.